The source of this TCR beta chain is a study of blood T cells in healthy people across ages. Whole-study findings and limits: Naive T cell percentage and TCR beta diversity correlated strongly. Both naive CD4+ cell counts and diversity were greater in long-lived donors than in aged donors. PBMCs went unsorted, and a conclusive naive versus antigen-experienced comparison was therefore prevented.

The CDR3 spans 13 residues. Trimming stripped 4 bases from V and 3 bases from J, with 10 bases between. CDR1 is KGHSH and CDR2 is LQKENI in the germline V gene. Primers used in a second PCR of about 7 to 12 cycles were a sample-barcoded 5' primer and a J-beta primer mix. TCRdb re-analysed the 5' RACE reads in MiXCR, keeping a single row per CDR3 protein. The sample carries 850,000 or so distinct CDR3 sequences, roughly 26% recorded once. This clonotype was recorded many times. Its antigen is still unknown. Extracted total RNA amounted to at least 5.5 micrograms for each sample. The receptor's source is a woman of 80 years or more in good health. The sample comprised blood. This chain links TRBV18 with TRBJ2-7; D not certain. CDR3 sequence (DNA): TGTGCCAGCTCACTCCTCTCGGACTACGAGCAGTACTTC. As protein: CASSLLSDYEQYF.